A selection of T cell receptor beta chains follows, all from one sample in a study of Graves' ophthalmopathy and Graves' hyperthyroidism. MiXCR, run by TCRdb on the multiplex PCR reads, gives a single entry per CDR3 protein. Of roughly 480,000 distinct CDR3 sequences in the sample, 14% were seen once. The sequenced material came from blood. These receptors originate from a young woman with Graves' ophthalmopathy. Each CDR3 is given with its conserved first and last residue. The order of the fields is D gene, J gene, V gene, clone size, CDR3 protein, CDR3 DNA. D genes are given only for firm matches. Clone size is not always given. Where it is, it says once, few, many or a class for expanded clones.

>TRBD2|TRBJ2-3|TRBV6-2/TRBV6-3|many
CASSSRRAGAITDTQYF
TGTGCCAGCAGTTCACGACGAGCGGGGGCTATCACAGATACGCAGTATTTT
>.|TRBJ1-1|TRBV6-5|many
CASRMDRNTEAFF
TGTGCCAGCAGGATGGACAGGAACACTGAAGCTTTCTTT
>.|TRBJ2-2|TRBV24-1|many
CAPKGAAAGELFF
TGTGCCCCAAAAGGAGCGGCGGCCGGGGAGCTGTTTTTT
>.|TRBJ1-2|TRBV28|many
CATSGQLGYTF
TGTGCCACCTCTGGGCAGTTGGGCTACACCTTC
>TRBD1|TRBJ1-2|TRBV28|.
CASSLPGQEEGYTF
TGTGCCAGCAGTTTACCGGGACAGGAGGAAGGCTACACCTTC
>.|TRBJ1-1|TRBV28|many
CASSLGGQRNTEAFF
TGTGCCAGCAGTTTAGGGGGGCAGAGGAACACTGAAGCTTTCTTT
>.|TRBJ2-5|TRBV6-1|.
CASSLGDRVETQYF
TGTGCCAGCAGCCTAGGGGACCGTGTAGAGACCCAGTACTTC
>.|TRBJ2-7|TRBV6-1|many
CASSEARDSYEQYF
TGTGCCAGCAGTGAAGCGCGGGACAGCTACGAGCAGTACTTC
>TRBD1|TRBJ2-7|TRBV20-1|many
CSAPRDRGYEQYF
TGCAGTGCTCCCCGGGACAGGGGCTACGAGCAGTACTTC
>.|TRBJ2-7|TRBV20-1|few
CSAPEGSYEQYF
TGCAGTGCTCCCGAGGGGAGCTACGAGCAGTACTTC
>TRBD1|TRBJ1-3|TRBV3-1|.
CASSPRTGSSGNTIYF
TGTGCCAGCAGCCCCCGGACAGGCAGCTCTGGAAACACCATATATTTT
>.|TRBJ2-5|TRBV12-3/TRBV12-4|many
CASSIDPSRAQYF
TGTGCCAGCAGTATAGATCCCAGCAGGGCCCAGTACTTC
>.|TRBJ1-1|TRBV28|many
CASKEQGLNTEAFF
TGTGCCAGCAAAGAGCAGGGCCTGAACACTGAAGCTTTCTTT
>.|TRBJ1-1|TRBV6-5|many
CASNSGVGTEAFF
TGTGCCAGCAATTCGGGAGTGGGTACTGAAGCTTTCTTT
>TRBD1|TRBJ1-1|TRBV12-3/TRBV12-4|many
CASRRAGTGAARAEAFF
TGTGCCAGCAGGCGAGCCGGGACAGGAGCTGCTCGGGCTGAAGCTTTCTTT
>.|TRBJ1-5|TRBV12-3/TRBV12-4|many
CASSLGTDSNQPQHF
TGTGCCAGCAGTTTAGGGACAGATAGCAATCAGCCCCAGCATTTT
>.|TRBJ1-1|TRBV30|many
CAWTWGRVNTEAFF
TGTGCCTGGACCTGGGGCAGGGTGAACACTGAAGCTTTCTTT
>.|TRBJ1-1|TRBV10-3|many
CAISESATKSAFF
TGTGCCATCAGTGAGTCGGCCACGAAGAGCGCTTTCTTT
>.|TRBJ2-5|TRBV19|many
CASSIGAGETQYF
TGTGCCAGTAGTATAGGCGCGGGAGAGACCCAGTACTTC
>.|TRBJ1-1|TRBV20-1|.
CRVQSPNTEACF
TGCAGAGTCCAGTCTCCGAACACTGAAGCTTGCTTT
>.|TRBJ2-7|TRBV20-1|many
CSALGSYEQYF
TGCAGTGCCCTGGGGTCTTACGAGCAGTACTTC
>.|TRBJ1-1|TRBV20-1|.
CSARDTRGDLGAFF
TGCAGTGCTAGGGATACGCGGGGGGATTTGGGGGCTTTCTTT
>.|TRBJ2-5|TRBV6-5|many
CASSYLDREETQYF
TGTGCCAGCAGTTACTTAGACAGAGAAGAGACCCAGTACTTC
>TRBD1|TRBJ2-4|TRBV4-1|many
CASSQNDRGGNIQYF
TGCGCCAGCAGCCAAAACGACAGGGGCGGAAACATTCAGTACTTC
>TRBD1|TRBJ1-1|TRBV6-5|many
CASSYRGLGTEAFF
TGTGCCAGCAGTTACAGGGGGCTGGGCACTGAAGCTTTCTTT
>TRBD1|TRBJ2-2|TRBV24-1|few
CATSDLQDRTGTGELFF
TGTGCCACCAGTGATTTGCAAGACAGGACAGGGACCGGGGAGCTGTTTTTT
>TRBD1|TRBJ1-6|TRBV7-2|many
CASSLEGRTGHSPLHF
TGTGCCAGCAGCTTAGAAGGACGGACAGGCCATTCACCCCTCCACTTT
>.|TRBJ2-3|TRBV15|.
CATSGTGHLTDTQYF
TGTGCCACCAGCGGCACGGGACACCTCACAGATACGCAGTATTTT
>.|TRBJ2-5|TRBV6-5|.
CASSYGGTRGETQYF
TGTGCCAGCAGTTACGGCGGCACCCGGGGGGAGACCCAGTACTTC
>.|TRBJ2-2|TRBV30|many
CAWVRVGNTGELFF
TGTGCCTGGGTGCGGGTTGGGAACACCGGGGAGCTGTTTTTT
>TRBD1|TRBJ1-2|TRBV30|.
CACRDRINYGYTF
TGTGCCTGCCGGGACAGAATTAACTATGGCTACACCTTC
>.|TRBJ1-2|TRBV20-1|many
CSARRTGTNYGYTF
TGCAGTGCTAGGCGCACAGGGACGAACTATGGCTACACCTTC
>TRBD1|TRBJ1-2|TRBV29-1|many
CSVSEGAIGYTF
TGCAGCGTTTCTGAGGGGGCGATTGGCTACACCTTC
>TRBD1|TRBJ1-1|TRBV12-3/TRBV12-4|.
CASSPPGTGMNTEAFF
TGTGCCAGCAGTCCGCCCGGGACAGGAATGAACACTGAAGCTTTCTTT
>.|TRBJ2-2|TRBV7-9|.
CASSSTEGGELFF
TGTGCCAGCAGCTCTACAGAGGGCGGGGAGCTGTTTTTT
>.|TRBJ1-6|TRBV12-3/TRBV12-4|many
CASRPGTAYNSPLHF
TGTGCCAGCAGGCCCGGGACGGCCTATAATTCACCCCTCCACTTT
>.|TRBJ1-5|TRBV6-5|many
CASSLQNNQPQHF
TGTGCCAGCAGTTTACAGAACAATCAGCCCCAGCATTTT
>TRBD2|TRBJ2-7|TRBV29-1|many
CSVVQEAGVFPEQYF
TGCAGCGTTGTACAGGAAGCGGGAGTTTTCCCCGAGCAGTACTTC
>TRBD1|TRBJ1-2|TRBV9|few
CASSPYGTDYGYTF
TGTGCCAGCAGCCCGTACGGGACAGACTATGGCTACACCTTC
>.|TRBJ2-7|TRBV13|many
CASSLDRDGQYF
TGTGCCAGCAGCTTAGATAGGGACGGGCAGTACTTC
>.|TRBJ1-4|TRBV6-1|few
CASSEGTANEKLFF
TGTGCCAGCAGTGAAGGGACAGCGAATGAAAAACTGTTTTTT
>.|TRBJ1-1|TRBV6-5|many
CASSYGTLNTEAFF
TGTGCCAGCAGTTACGGGACATTGAACACTGAAGCTTTCTTT
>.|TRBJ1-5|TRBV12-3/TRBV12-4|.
CASSPPGGERRNQPQHF
TGTGCCAGCAGCCCCCCGGGGGGGGAAAGACGCAATCAGCCCCAGCATTTT
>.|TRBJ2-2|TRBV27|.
CASSWLKGVPPNTGELFF
TGTGCCAGCAGTTGGTTGAAGGGGGTGCCTCCGAACACCGGGGAGCTGTTTTTT
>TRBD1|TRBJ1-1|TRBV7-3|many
CASSLWGVGQGDTEAFF
TGTGCCAGCAGCTTATGGGGGGTGGGACAGGGGGACACTGAAGCTTTCTTT
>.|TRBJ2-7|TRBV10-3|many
CAISGTAGQSSYEQYF
TGTGCCATCAGTGGGACAGCGGGACAGAGCTCCTACGAGCAGTACTTC
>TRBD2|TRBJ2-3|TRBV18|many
CASSRAGESTDTQYF
TGTGCCAGCTCACGAGCGGGGGAGAGCACAGATACGCAGTATTTT
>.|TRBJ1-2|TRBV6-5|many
CASSRHLSGAGDGYTF
TGTGCCAGCAGTCGCCACCTCTCAGGGGCAGGGGATGGCTACACCTTC
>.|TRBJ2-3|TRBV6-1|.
CASSTIQGGTDTQYF
TGTGCCAGCAGTACAATACAGGGTGGCACAGATACGCAGTATTTT
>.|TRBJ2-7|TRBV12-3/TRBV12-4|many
CASSLGQGRAYEQYF
TGTGCCAGCAGTTTAGGACAGGGGAGGGCCTACGAGCAGTACTTC
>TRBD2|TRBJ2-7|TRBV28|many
CATGRAEQYF
TGTGCCACAGGGAGGGCCGAGCAGTACTTC
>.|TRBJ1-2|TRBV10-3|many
CAISWDGNYGYTF
TGTGCCATCAGTTGGGACGGTAACTATGGCTACACCTTC
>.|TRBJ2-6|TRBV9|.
CASSVAAGDSAGANVLTF
TGTGCCAGCAGCGTAGCGGCAGGGGATAGCGCTGGGGCCAACGTCCTGACTTTC
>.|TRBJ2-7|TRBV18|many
CASSRSGEAGSYEQYF
TGTGCCAGCTCCCGTAGTGGGGAGGCGGGCTCCTACGAGCAGTACTTC
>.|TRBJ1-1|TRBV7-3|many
CASSLNARGAEAFF
TGTGCCAGCAGCTTAAACGCAAGGGGAGCTGAAGCTTTCTTT
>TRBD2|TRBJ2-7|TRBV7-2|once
CASSLMLAGLSYEQYF
TGTGCCAGCAGCTTAATGCTAGCGGGCCTCTCCTACGAGCAGTACTTC
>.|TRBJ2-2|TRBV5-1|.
CASSFTTGMDTGELFF
TGCGCCAGCAGCTTTACGACAGGCATGGACACCGGGGAGCTGTTTTTT